The 6 T cell receptor beta chains listed next were all sequenced from one sample in a study of blood T cell repertoires in COVID-19. Using immunoSEQ multiplex PCR, the repertoire was profiled, and TCRdb retains in-frame clones only, with some absent. This sample carries about 86,000 clones, 75% to 90% of them seen once, and the ten largest clones take roughly 30%. The sequenced sample consisted of peripheral blood. Every receptor here comes from an elderly woman with active or convalescent COVID-19.

The rearrangement links TRBV7-3 to TRBJ2-3, with 8 bases matching TRBD1. Per germline, CDR1 SGHTA and CDR2 FQGTGA. V shed 5 bases and J 4 bases; nucleotides not matched to a gene: 11. The CDR3 is made up of 16 amino acids. The CDR3 DNA reads as TGTGCCAGCAGCCCAGGGGGCGCGGGGAACGCAGATACGCAGTATTTT. Amino acid sequence: CASSPGGAGNADTQYF.

This chain uses TRBV7-2 with TRBJ1-1, with TRBD1 matching 8 bases. Looked up from germline, CDR1 is SGHTA and CDR2 is FQGNSA. With 4 bases clipped from V and 1 base from J, the junction kept 11 bases outside the gene matches. The CDR3 sequence is 17 residues long. CDR3 region: CASSSRGQGARNTEAFF. CDR3 bases: TGTGCCAGCAGCTCCAGGGGGCAGGGGGCGAGGAACACTGAAGCTTTCTTT.

V usage is TRBV15 and J usage is TRBJ1-1; D is perhaps TRBD1 (5 bases). The CDR3 has 15 amino acids. Trimming cost V 0 bases and J 5 bases, with 13 bases left between them. Germline V gene sequence: CDR1 LNHNV, CDR2 YYDKDF (reference sequence). CDR3 sequence: CATSRDRSGGTEAFF. CDR3 in DNA: TGTGCCACCAGCAGAGATCGATCCGGGGGTACTGAAGCTTTCTTT.

The V call is TRBV2, the J call TRBJ1-3; D remains unclear. CDR3 length: 14 residues. Trimming removed 7 bases from V and 0 bases from J, with 10 bases in between. Germline-derived CDR1 and CDR2 are SNHLY and FYNNEI. The CDR3 region has the DNA TGTGCCAGCAACCCGGTGGTCTCTGGAAACACCATATATTTT. This encodes CASNPVVSGNTIYF.

In its sample, this clone was seen once. The gene calls are TRBV19 and TRBJ2-7; no firm D call. This CDR3 has 12 amino acids. The V gene's germline CDR1 is LNHDA and CDR2 SQIVND (reference sequence). Between the trimmed V and J ends, which lost 11 bases and 3 bases, there was a span of 14 bases. In nucleotides, the CDR3 is TGTGCCTCCCGCGGTGGATTCTACGAGCAGTACTTC. This translates into CASRGGFYEQYF.

The chain recombines TRBV28 with TRBJ2-3; D call uncertain. The V gene lost 4 bases and the J gene lost 1 base, with 18 bases spanning the gap. From germline, CDR1 is MDHEN and CDR2 SYDVKM. This CDR3 comprises 17 residues. CDR3 amino acids: CASSSLLLEEGTDTQYF. The CDR3 DNA follows: TGTGCCAGCAGTTCACTCCTTTTGGAAGAGGGCACAGATACGCAGTATTTT.